The 11 T cell receptor beta chains below come from one sample, sequenced in a study of PD-L1 blockade in urothelial cancer. Using immunoSEQ multiplex PCR, the repertoire was profiled, and TCRdb retains in-frame clones only, with some absent. The data show 40,000 to 55,000 clones, about 89% seen once. As to time point: peripheral blood 6 weeks after treatment start. Specimen: PBMCs, collected around atezolizumab (anti-PD-L1) treatment. Receptors originate from a man between 65 and 85 years old with urothelial cancer.

The rearrangement links TRBV28 to TRBJ1-5, with 8 bases identical to TRBD1. J gave up 9 bases and V 6 bases, and 7 bases lay outside the gene matches. Germline lookup yields CDR1 MDHEN and CDR2 SYDVKM. The CDR3 totals 13 residues. The CDR3 here is CASSVADRGPQHF. CDR3 coding DNA: TGTGCCAGCAGCGTCGCAGACAGGGGGCCCCAGCATTTT.

This chain joins TRBV19 and TRBJ2-4; D perhaps matches TRBD1 (5 bases). This CDR3 is built from 16 residues. V was pared by 3 bases and J by 7 bases, with 19 bases between. Germline loops: CDR1 LNHDA, CDR2 SQIVND (reference sequence). Here the CDR3 DNA reads TGTGCCAGTAGTATTCGGGTGACTGGGGCCCCTAACATTCAGTACTTC. The encoded protein is CASSIRVTGAPNIQYF. Based on the CDR3 plus reference TRBV19 and TRBJ2-4, the full variable domain is DGGITQSPKYLFRKEGQNVTLSCEQNLNHDAMYWYRQDPGQGLRLIYYSQIVNDFQKGDIAEGYSVSREKKESFPLTVTSAQKNPTAFYLCASSIRVTGAPNIQYFGAGTRLSVL.

This chain uses TRBV5-4 with TRBJ2-3; 9 bases match TRBD2. CDR3 length: 15 amino acids. V was pared by 4 bases and J by 3 bases, with 6 bases of the junction left unmatched. CDR1 is SGHNT and CDR2 is YYREEE in the germline V gene (reference sequence). CDR3 loop: CASSHSGSGTDTQYF. CDR3 bases: TGTGCCAGCAGCCATAGCGGGAGCGGGACAGATACGCAGTATTTT.

This rearrangement joins TRBV21-1 to TRBJ2-5; TRBD1, the table's D call, lacks a check against the DNA. TRBV21-1 is designated a pseudogene. CDR3 size: 16 residues. DNA for the CDR3: TGTGCCAGCAGCAAAGGGTGGGACAGGGGACAAGAGACCCAGTACTTC. Translating it yields CASSKGWDRGQETQYF.

CDR3 nucleotides: TGTGCCAGCAGCTCGACAGGGGTGCAGTTCTTC. It yields the protein CASSSTGVQFF. The chain combines TRBV5-5 with TRBJ2-1, with TRBD1 identical over 8 bases. V was clipped by 3 bases and J by 12 bases; unmatched bases: 2. From germline, CDR1 is SGHKS and CDR2 YYEKEE (reference sequence). CDR3 length: 11 residues.

The chain has TRBV30 and TRBJ1-4, with D tentatively TRBD1 (5 bases). CDR1 and CDR2 (germline): GTSNPN, SVGIG (reference sequence). V was cut by 7 bases and J by 7 bases, with 19 bases left in between. The CDR3 length is 14 residues. The CDR3 nucleotides are TGTGCCTCCATCCAAAAGACAGCGCTTGAAAAACTGTTTTTT. As protein: CASIQKTALEKLFF.

This chain connects TRBV5-6 to TRBJ2-1; tentative D call: TRBD1 (6 bases). With 5 bases removed from V and 4 bases from J, the gap between germline ends came to 16 bases. There are 15 residues in the CDR3. The V gene's germline CDR1 is SGHDT and CDR2 YYEEEE. CDR3 in DNA: TGTGCCAGCAGACCGACTGACAGGCCTTACAATGAGCAGTTCTTC. It codes for CASRPTDRPYNEQFF.

The V call is TRBV7-2, the J call TRBJ2-1; D not resolved. Trimming stripped 5 bases from V and 12 bases from J, with 14 bases between. The CDR3 spans 12 residues. Germline lookup yields CDR1 SGHTA and CDR2 FQGNSA. CDR3 region: CASSRPESAQFF. CDR3 DNA sequence: TGTGCCAGCAGCCGGCCTGAAAGCGCGCAGTTCTTC.

The chain couples TRBV5-6 to TRBJ1-2; D remains unclear. The V and J ends lost 0 bases and 8 bases respectively, with 11 bases between them. From germline, CDR1 is SGHDT and CDR2 YYEEEE. CDR3 length equals 13 residues. The CDR3 bases are TGTGCCAGCAGCTTGGATACAGAAAGAGGCTACACCTTC. Protein product: CASSLDTERGYTF.

This rearrangement joins TRBV18 to TRBJ1-2; TRBD1 is a possible D gene (6 bases). This CDR3 region has 12 residues. Trimming stripped 2 bases from V and 8 bases from J, with 9 bases between. Germline values: CDR1 KGHSH, CDR2 LQKENI. The CDR3 DNA is TGTGCCAGCTCACCAGGGGGCGCCGGCTACACCTTC. Protein sequence: CASSPGGAGYTF.

The rearrangement uses TRBV30 and TRBJ2-5; no firm D call. Trimming cost V 2 bases and J 3 bases, with 10 bases left between them. This CDR3 comprises 13 residues. Germline CDR1 and CDR2: GTSNPN and SVGIG (reference sequence). This chain's CDR3 is CAWSLGGEETQYF. CDR3 DNA sequence: TGTGCCTGGAGTCTTGGCGGAGAAGAGACCCAGTACTTC.